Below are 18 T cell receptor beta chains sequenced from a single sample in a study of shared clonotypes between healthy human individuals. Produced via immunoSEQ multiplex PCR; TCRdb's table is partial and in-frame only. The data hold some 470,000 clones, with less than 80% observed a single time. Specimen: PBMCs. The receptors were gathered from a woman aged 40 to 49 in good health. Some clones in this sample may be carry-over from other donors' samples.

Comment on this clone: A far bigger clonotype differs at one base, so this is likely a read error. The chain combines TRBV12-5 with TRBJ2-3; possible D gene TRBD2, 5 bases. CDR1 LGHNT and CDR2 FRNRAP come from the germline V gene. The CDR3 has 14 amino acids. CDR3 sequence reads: CASGLGGQGDTRYF. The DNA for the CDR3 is TGTGCTAGTGGCCTGGGCGGGCAAGGAGATACGCGGTATTTT.

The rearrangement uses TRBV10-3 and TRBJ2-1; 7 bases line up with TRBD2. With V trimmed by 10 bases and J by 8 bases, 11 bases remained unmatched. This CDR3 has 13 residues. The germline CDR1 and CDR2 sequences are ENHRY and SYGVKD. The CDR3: CATSQRERDEQFF. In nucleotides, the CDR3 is TGTGCCACCAGCCAGCGGGAAAGGGATGAGCAGTTCTTC.

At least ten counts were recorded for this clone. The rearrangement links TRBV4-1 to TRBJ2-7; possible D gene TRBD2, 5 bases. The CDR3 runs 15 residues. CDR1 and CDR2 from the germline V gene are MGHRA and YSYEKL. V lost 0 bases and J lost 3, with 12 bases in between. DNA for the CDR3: TGCGCCAGCAGCCAAGATCCCCTAGCCCGCTACGAGCAGTACTTC. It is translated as CASSQDPLARYEQYF.

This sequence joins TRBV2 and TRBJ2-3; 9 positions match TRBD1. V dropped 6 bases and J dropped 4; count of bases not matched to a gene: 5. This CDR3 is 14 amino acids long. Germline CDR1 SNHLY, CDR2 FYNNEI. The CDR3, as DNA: TGTGCCAGCAGGAGGACAGGGGACGCAGATACGCAGTATTTT. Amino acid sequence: CASRRTGDADTQYF.

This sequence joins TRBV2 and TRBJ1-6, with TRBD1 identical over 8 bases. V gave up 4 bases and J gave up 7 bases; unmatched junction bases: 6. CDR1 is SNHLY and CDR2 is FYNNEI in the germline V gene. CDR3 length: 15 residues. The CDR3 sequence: CASSADRASNSPLHF. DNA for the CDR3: TGTGCCAGCAGTGCGGACAGGGCCTCGAATTCACCCCTCCACTTT.

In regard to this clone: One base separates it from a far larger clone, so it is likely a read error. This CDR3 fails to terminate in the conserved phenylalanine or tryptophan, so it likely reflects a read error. The CDR3 loop reads CASSPSPNYGYTS. CDR3 nucleotides: TGTGCCAGCAGTCCTTCTCCCAACTATGGCTACACCTCC. This rearrangement joins TRBV6-6 to TRBJ1-2; D unclear. This CDR3 is 13 amino acids long. The germline CDR1 and CDR2 sequences are MNHNY and SVGAGI (reference sequence). V lost 5 bases, J lost 2 bases, and 9 bases lay in between.

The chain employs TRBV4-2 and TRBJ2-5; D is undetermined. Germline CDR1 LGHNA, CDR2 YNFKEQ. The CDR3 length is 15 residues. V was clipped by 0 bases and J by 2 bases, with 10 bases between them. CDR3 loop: CASSQDRGLQETQYF. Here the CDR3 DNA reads TGTGCCAGCAGCCAAGATCGTGGGCTTCAAGAGACCCAGTACTTC.

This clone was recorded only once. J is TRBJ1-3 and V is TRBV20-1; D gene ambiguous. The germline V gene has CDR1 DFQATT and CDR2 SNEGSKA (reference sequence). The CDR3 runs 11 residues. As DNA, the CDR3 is TGCAGCACAACCTCTGGAAACACCATATATTTT. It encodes CSTTSGNTIYF.

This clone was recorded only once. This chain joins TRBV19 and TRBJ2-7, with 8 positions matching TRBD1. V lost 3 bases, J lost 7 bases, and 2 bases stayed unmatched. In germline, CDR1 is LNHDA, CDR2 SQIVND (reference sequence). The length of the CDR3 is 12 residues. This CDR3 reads CASSIRDREQYF. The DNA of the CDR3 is TGTGCCAGTAGTATCCGGGACAGGGAGCAGTACTTC.

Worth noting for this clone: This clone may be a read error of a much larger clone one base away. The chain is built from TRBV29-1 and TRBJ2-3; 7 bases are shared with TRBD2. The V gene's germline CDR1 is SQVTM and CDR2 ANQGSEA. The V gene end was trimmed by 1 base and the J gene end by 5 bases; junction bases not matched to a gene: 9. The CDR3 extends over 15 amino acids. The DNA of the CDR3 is TGCAGCGTTGAAGGAGCAGCGGGAAAGGTAGATACGCAGTATTTT. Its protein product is CSVEGAAGKVDTQYF.

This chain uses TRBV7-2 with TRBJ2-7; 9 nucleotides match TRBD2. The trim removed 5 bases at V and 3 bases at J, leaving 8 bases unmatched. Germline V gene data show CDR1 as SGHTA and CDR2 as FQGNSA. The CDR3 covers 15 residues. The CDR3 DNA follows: TGTGCCAGCAGCCGGTCCCATAGCGGGAGCTACGAGCAGTACTTC. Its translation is CASSRSHSGSYEQYF. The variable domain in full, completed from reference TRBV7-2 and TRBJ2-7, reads GAGVSQSPSNKVTEKGKDVELRCDPISGHTALYWYRQSLGQGLEFLIYFQGNSAPDKSGLPSDRFSAERTGGSVSTLTIQRTQQEDSAVYLCASSRSHSGSYEQYFGPGTRLTVT.

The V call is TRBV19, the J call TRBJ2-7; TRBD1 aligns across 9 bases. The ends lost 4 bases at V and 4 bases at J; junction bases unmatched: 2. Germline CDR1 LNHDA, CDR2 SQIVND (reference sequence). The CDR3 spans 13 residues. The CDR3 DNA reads TGTGCCAGTAGTAGCGGGACAGGGTACGAGCAGTACTTC. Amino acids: CASSSGTGYEQYF.

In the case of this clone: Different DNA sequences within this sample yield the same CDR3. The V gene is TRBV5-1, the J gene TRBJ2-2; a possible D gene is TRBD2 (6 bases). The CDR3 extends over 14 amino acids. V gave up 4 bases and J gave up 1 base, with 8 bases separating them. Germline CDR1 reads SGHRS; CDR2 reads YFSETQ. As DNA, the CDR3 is TGCGCCAGCAGCCCGGGACTGAACACCGGGGAGCTGTTTTTT. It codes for CASSPGLNTGELFF.

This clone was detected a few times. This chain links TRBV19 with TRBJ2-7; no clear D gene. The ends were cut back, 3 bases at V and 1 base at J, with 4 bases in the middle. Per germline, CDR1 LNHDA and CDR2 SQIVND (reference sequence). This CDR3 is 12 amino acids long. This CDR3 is CASSMKSYEQYF. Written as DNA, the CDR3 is TGTGCCAGTAGTATGAAGTCCTACGAGCAGTACTTC.

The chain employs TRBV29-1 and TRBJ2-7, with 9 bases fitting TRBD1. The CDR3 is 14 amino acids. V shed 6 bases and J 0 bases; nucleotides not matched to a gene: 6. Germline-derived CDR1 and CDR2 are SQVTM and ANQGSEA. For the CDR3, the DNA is TGCAGCGTGGTGGGACAGGGCTACTCCTACGAGCAGTACTTC. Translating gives CSVVGQGYSYEQYF.

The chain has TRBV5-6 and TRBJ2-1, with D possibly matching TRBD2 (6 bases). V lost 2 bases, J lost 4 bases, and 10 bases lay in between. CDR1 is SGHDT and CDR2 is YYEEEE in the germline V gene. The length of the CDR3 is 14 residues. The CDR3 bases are TGTGCCAGCAGCTTAGGGGACTTTTACAATGAGCAGTTCTTC. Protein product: CASSLGDFYNEQFF.

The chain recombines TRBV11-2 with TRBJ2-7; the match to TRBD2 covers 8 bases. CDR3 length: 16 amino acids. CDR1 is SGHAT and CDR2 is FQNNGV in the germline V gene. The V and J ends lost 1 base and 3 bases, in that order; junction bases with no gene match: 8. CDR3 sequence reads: CASSLASLLAGYEQYF. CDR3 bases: TGTGCCAGCAGCTTAGCAAGCCTCCTAGCGGGCTACGAGCAGTACTTC.

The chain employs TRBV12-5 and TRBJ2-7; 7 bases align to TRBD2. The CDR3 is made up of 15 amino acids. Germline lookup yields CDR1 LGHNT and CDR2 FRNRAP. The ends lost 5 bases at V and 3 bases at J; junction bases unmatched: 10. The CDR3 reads CASGPFASGNYEQYF. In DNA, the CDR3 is TGTGCTAGTGGTCCCTTCGCTAGCGGAAACTACGAGCAGTACTTC.